This T cell receptor beta chain derives from a study of human T cells and chemical hapten exposure. Time point here: patch test 3, about 24 weeks after DPC sensitization. As to treatment: therapeutic diphenylcyclopropenone sensitization with weekly scalp DPC. MiXCR, run by TCRdb on the RACE reads, gives a single entry per CDR3 protein. The data show 210,000 or so distinct CDR3 sequences, about 25% seen once. In this sample, this clonotype turned up a few times. After removal of 2 bases from V and 4 bases from J, the junction contained 8 bases not matched to a gene. Germline assignment: CDR1 SGHTA and CDR2 FQGNSA. The CDR3 has 18 amino acids.

This receptor was obtained from a woman aged 40 to 50 with alopecia areata. Some clones in this sample may be carry-over from other donors' samples. The material sequenced was whole blood, taken in connection with sensitization to the hapten diphenylcyclopropenone (DPC). The genes are TRBV7-2 and TRBJ2-2; 12 nucleotides match TRBD2. Here the CDR3 DNA reads TGTGCCAGCAGCTTAAGACTAGCGGGAGTGAGTGGCACCGGGGAGCTGTTTTTT. Protein product: CASSLRLAGVSGTGELFF.